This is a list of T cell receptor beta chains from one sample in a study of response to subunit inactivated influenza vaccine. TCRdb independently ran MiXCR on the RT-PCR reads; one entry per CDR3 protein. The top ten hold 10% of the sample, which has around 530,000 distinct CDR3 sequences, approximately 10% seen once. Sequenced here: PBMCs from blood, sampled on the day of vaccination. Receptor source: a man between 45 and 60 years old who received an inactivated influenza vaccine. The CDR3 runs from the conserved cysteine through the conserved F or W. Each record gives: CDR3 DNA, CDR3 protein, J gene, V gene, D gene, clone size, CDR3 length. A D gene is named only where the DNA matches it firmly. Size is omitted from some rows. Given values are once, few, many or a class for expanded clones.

cdr3_nt: TGCGCCAGCAGCCCCCATTATAGCGGGGGCTACAATGAGCAGTTCTTC; cdr3_aa: CASSPHYSGGYNEQFF; j_call: TRBJ2-1; v_call: TRBV4-1; d_call: TRBD2; clone_size: NA; cdr3_length: 16
cdr3_nt: TGTGCCAGCACAACCGGCGGGACAGGGGGCGCCGTGCAGTACTTC; cdr3_aa: CASTTGGTGGAVQYF; j_call: TRBJ2-7; v_call: TRBV7-2; d_call: TRBD1; clone_size: few; cdr3_length: 15
cdr3_nt: TGTGCCAGCAATACCGACAGCAATCAGCCCCAGCATTTT; cdr3_aa: CASNTDSNQPQHF; j_call: TRBJ1-5; v_call: TRBV28; d_call: NA; clone_size: many; cdr3_length: 13
cdr3_nt: TGTGCCAGCAGTGATACTGCAGGGTACAATGAGCAGTTCTTC; cdr3_aa: CASSDTAGYNEQFF; j_call: TRBJ2-1; v_call: TRBV25-1; d_call: NA; clone_size: few; cdr3_length: 14
cdr3_nt: TGTGCCAGCAGGCTTCCATGGAACACTGAAGCTTTCTTT; cdr3_aa: CASRLPWNTEAFF; j_call: TRBJ1-1; v_call: TRBV12-3/TRBV12-4; d_call: NA; clone_size: NA; cdr3_length: 13
cdr3_nt: TGTGCCAGCCAACGGGGGTTGGAGGAGACCCAGTACTTC; cdr3_aa: CASQRGLEETQYF; j_call: TRBJ2-5; v_call: TRBV5-6; d_call: NA; clone_size: few; cdr3_length: 13
cdr3_nt: TGTGCCACCGCACAAACAGGGGGGACAGAGACCCAGTACTTC; cdr3_aa: CATAQTGGTETQYF; j_call: TRBJ2-5; v_call: TRBV24-1; d_call: TRBD1; clone_size: NA; cdr3_length: 14
cdr3_nt: TGTGCCAGCAGCCCGGGACTAGCGGGAGTTGATACGCAGTATTTT; cdr3_aa: CASSPGLAGVDTQYF; j_call: TRBJ2-3; v_call: TRBV11-2; d_call: TRBD2; clone_size: many; cdr3_length: 15
cdr3_nt: TGTGCCCGCAGTCCGGAAACATTCGGGACAGGGGTCACAGATACGCAGTATTTT; cdr3_aa: CARSPETFGTGVTDTQYF; j_call: TRBJ2-3; v_call: TRBV2; d_call: TRBD1; clone_size: NA; cdr3_length: 18
cdr3_nt: TGTGCTAGCAGCAACGGACAGGGCCAACAAGAGACCCAGTACTTC; cdr3_aa: CASSNGQGQQETQYF; j_call: TRBJ2-5; v_call: TRBV7-7; d_call: TRBD1; clone_size: many; cdr3_length: 15
cdr3_nt: TGTGCCACCAGCAGAGTAAGCGGCTCCTACAATGAGCAGTTCTTC; cdr3_aa: CATSRVSGSYNEQFF; j_call: TRBJ2-1; v_call: TRBV15; d_call: NA; clone_size: NA; cdr3_length: 15
cdr3_nt: TGCAGTGTATCTAGCGGGATGATGAATGAGCAGTTCTTC; cdr3_aa: CSVSSGMMNEQFF; j_call: TRBJ2-1; v_call: TRBV20-1; d_call: TRBD2; clone_size: once; cdr3_length: 13
cdr3_nt: TGTGCCAGCAGTTTGTCTCGGGGGGCGGCCCAAGGCGCCCAGTACTTC; cdr3_aa: CASSLSRGAAQGAQYF; j_call: TRBJ2-5; v_call: TRBV12-3/TRBV12-4; d_call: NA; clone_size: NA; cdr3_length: 16
cdr3_nt: TGTGCCAGCAGCCAAGGGGACTCGCAGTATTTT; cdr3_aa: CASSQGDSQYF; j_call: TRBJ2-3; v_call: TRBV4-2; d_call: NA; clone_size: few; cdr3_length: 11
cdr3_nt: TGCAGCGTTGAAGATCCTTCCGGACTAGCGGGGAATTACTACAATGAGCAGTTCTTC; cdr3_aa: CSVEDPSGLAGNYYNEQFF; j_call: TRBJ2-1; v_call: TRBV29-1; d_call: TRBD2; clone_size: many; cdr3_length: 19